One sample yielded the 21 T cell receptor beta chains listed below, sequenced in a study of T cell responses to AZD1222 COVID-19 vaccine. Clones were read by immunoSEQ multiplex PCR, and TCRdb kept only the in-frame ones, dropping some. The sample has some 120,000 clones; approximately 85% are singletons. The sample in question was peripheral blood, obtained 28 days after the second AZD1222 dose. These receptors all stem from an adult who received the AZD1222 COVID-19 vaccine.

The rearrangement joins TRBV7-8 to TRBJ2-1; 9 positions agree with TRBD1. The CDR3 loop spans 16 amino acids. V shed 5 bases and J 4 bases; nucleotides not matched to a gene: 9. Germline V CDR1 and CDR2: SGHVS, FQNEAQ. CDR3 nucleotides: TGTGCCAGCAGCCTATTCCAGGGACAGGGATACAATGAGCAGTTCTTC. Residues: CASSLFQGQGYNEQFF.

CDR3 sequence reads: CASSVRQGRGELFF. The CDR3 DNA reads TGTGCCAGCAGCGTCCGTCAGGGGAGGGGGGAGCTGTTTTTT. This chain uses TRBV9 with TRBJ2-2; D is possibly TRBD1 or TRBD2 (6 bases each). The CDR3 length is 14 residues. The ends were cut back, 2 bases at V and 8 bases at J, with 13 bases in the middle. Germline-derived CDR1 and CDR2 are SGDLS and YYNGEE.

This chain connects TRBV29-1 to TRBJ2-1; no reliable D call. Germline CDR1 is SQVTM and CDR2 is ANQGSEA. V shed 7 bases and J shed 5 bases, with 12 bases lying between them. The CDR3 runs to 12 residues. The CDR3 is CSAGRVDNEQFF. Written as DNA, the CDR3 is TGCAGCGCAGGACGGGTTGACAATGAGCAGTTCTTC.

The chain employs TRBV7-9 and TRBJ2-7, with 8 bases aligning to TRBD1. The V and J ends lost 4 bases and 5 bases, in that order; junction bases with no gene match: 7. The CDR3 contains 14 residues. Germline V lookup: CDR1 SEHNR, CDR2 FQNEAQ (reference sequence). DNA for the CDR3: TGTGCCAGCAGCTGGGGGGCAGGGGGCGACGAGCAGTACTTC. This gives the protein CASSWGAGGDEQYF.

The J gene is TRBJ1-1, the V gene TRBV28; no firm D call. This CDR3 is built from 12 residues. Deletions cut 6 bases from V and 8 bases from J, with 13 bases between. The V gene's germline CDR1 is MDHEN and CDR2 SYDVKM. The CDR3 DNA is TGTGCCAGCAGCCGCGGTGAGAGGGAAGCTTTCTTT. It specifies CASSRGEREAFF.

DNA for the CDR3: TGTGCCAGCAGTCTAGGGGGAGCAGACGGAAACACCATATATTTT. Amino acid sequence: CASSLGGADGNTIYF. This chain uses TRBV27 with TRBJ1-3; the D gene is possibly TRBD1 (6 bases). The CDR3 extends over 15 amino acids. The V end lost 5 bases, the J end lost 4 bases, and 15 bases lay between the germline ends. CDR1 and CDR2 (germline): MNHEY, SMNVEV (reference sequence).

Only one count was recorded for this clone. The V and J genes are TRBV11-2 and TRBJ2-7; 7 positions agree with TRBD2. V gave up 5 bases and J gave up 2 bases; unmatched junction bases: 6. The CDR3 contains 14 residues. CDR1 and CDR2 from the germline V gene are SGHAT and FQNNGV. The CDR3 loop reads CASSKPGLPYEQYF. DNA of the CDR3: TGTGCCAGCAGCAAACCGGGACTACCCTACGAGCAGTACTTC.

The genes are TRBV29-1 and TRBJ2-3; tentatively, D is TRBD2 (6 bases). V was shortened by 5 bases and J by 0 bases, with 9 bases between the two germline ends. Looked up from germline, CDR1 is SQVTM and CDR2 is ANQGSEA. The CDR3 length is 13 residues. The CDR3 region is CSVLADSTDTQYF. The CDR3 nucleotides are TGCAGCGTTTTAGCGGACAGCACAGATACGCAGTATTTT.

This clone occurred once. V is TRBV3-1 (or the pseudogene TRBV3-2) and J is TRBJ1-2; 11 bases are shared with TRBD1. The CDR3 loop spans 13 amino acids. V was pared by 5 bases and J by 8 bases, with 4 bases of the junction left unmatched. Germline CDR1 is LGHDT and CDR2 is YNNKEL (reference sequence). The CDR3 nucleotides read TGTGCCAGCAGCGACCGGGACAGGGGGGGCTACACCTTC. Amino acid sequence: CASSDRDRGGYTF.

This chain connects TRBV19 to TRBJ1-1, with TRBD1 as a possible D gene (5 bases). The V gene's germline CDR1 is LNHDA and CDR2 SQIVND (reference sequence). The CDR3 length is 13 residues. V was trimmed by 3 bases and J by 4 bases, leaving 9 bases between them. The DNA of the CDR3 is TGTGCCAGTAGTATTGGTGACAGCACTGAAGCTTTCTTT. It codes for CASSIGDSTEAFF.

This chain uses TRBV6-1 with TRBJ2-1, with 7 positions matching TRBD1. The CDR3 runs 15 residues. Trimming removed 2 bases from V and 2 bases from J; junction bases left unmatched: 3. From germline, CDR1 is MNHNS and CDR2 SASEGT. The CDR3 is CASSERGTAYNEQFF. CDR3 coding DNA: TGTGCCAGCAGTGAACGAGGGACAGCCTACAATGAGCAGTTCTTC.

The rearrangement joins TRBV2 to TRBJ2-1; D gene uncertain. Trimming left V 6 bases short and J 7 bases short, with 4 bases between. This CDR3 has 10 amino acids. CDR1 and CDR2 (germline): SNHLY, FYNNEI. CDR3 sequence: CASRLNEQFF. In nucleotides, the CDR3 is TGTGCCAGCAGGCTGAATGAGCAGTTCTTC.

The chain recombines TRBV19 with TRBJ2-7; TRBD1 aligns across 10 bases. The germline V gene has CDR1 LNHDA and CDR2 SQIVND (reference sequence). V dropped 7 bases and J dropped 5; count of bases not matched to a gene: 5. The CDR3 is 13 amino acids. The CDR3 here is CASNPGTGDEQYF. CDR3 nucleotide sequence: TGTGCCAGTAACCCAGGGACAGGGGACGAGCAGTACTTC.

The chain combines TRBV7-9 with TRBJ1-5; tentative D call: TRBD1 (5 bases). Trimming removed 7 bases from V and 5 bases from J, with 12 bases in between. Germline V gene lookup returns CDR1 SEHNR and CDR2 FQNEAQ (reference sequence). The CDR3 spans 13 residues. As DNA, the CDR3 is TGTGCCAGCACCGTTGGGGGGGATCAGCCCCAGCATTTT. Translated: CASTVGGDQPQHF. Full variable domain (rest looked up from reference TRBV7-9 and TRBJ1-5): DTGVSQNPRHKITKRGQNVTFRCDPISEHNRLYWYRQTLGQGPEFLTYFQNEAQLEKSRLLSDRFSAERPKGSFSTLEIQRTEQGDSAMYLCASTVGGDQPQHFGDGTRLSIL.

This chain links TRBV24-1 with TRBJ1-2, with TRBD1 matching over 11 bases. After removal of 3 bases from V and 6 bases from J, the junction contained 5 bases not matched to a gene. There are 15 residues in the CDR3. The V gene's germline CDR1 is KGHDR and CDR2 SFDVKD. CDR3 DNA: TGTGCCACCAGTGATGCGGGACAGGGGGTGAATGGCTACACCTTC. Amino acid sequence: CATSDAGQGVNGYTF.

This sequence joins TRBV4-2 and TRBJ2-7, with 7 nucleotides matching TRBD1. V shed 0 bases and J 2 bases; nucleotides not matched to a gene: 1. The CDR3 contains 14 residues. Germline CDR1 is LGHNA and CDR2 is YNFKEQ. CDR3 coding DNA: TGTGCCAGCAGCCAAGACGGGACAGCCTACGAGCAGTACTTC. This translates into CASSQDGTAYEQYF.

The CDR3 nucleotides read TGCGCCAGCAGCCCAAACAGGGGAAGGAGCGAAAAACTGTTTTTT. Translated: CASSPNRGRSEKLFF. This chain links TRBV4-3 with TRBJ1-4; TRBD1 agrees at 7 bases. CDR1 and CDR2 from the germline V gene are LGHNA and YSLEER. This CDR3 contains 15 residues. The junction had 10 bases not matched to a gene; V was cut back by 4 bases and J by 8 bases.

The rearrangement links TRBV7-9 to TRBJ1-2; 9 bases are shared with TRBD1. This CDR3 has 14 residues. Germline V gene sequence: CDR1 SEHNR, CDR2 FQNEAQ (reference sequence). V shed 5 bases, J shed 1 base, and the junction held 2 bases outside the gene matches. CDR3 in amino acids: CASSQGQGNYGYTF. CDR3 sequence (DNA): TGTGCCAGCAGCCAGGGACAGGGTAACTATGGCTACACCTTC.

J is TRBJ2-3 and V is TRBV7-9, with TRBD2 matching 13 bases. This CDR3 region has 18 residues. V shed 6 bases and J 3 bases; nucleotides not matched to a gene: 12. Germline V gives CDR1 SEHNR, CDR2 FQNEAQ (reference sequence). The CDR3 bases are TGTGCCAGCAGACTTACTAGCGGGAGGGCCGGTGGGACAGATACGCAGTATTTT. Protein: CASRLTSGRAGGTDTQYF.

This clone was observed once. This chain connects TRBV5-4 to TRBJ2-3; TRBD2 aligns across 11 bases. The CDR3 runs 16 residues. V was clipped by 5 bases and J by 4 bases; unmatched bases: 9. The germline V gene encodes CDR1 SGHNT and CDR2 YYREEE (reference sequence). CDR3 in amino acids: CASSPWLAGGSDTQYF. CDR3 in DNA: TGTGCCAGCAGTCCTTGGCTAGCGGGAGGCTCAGATACGCAGTATTTT.

The gene calls are TRBV4-3 and TRBJ2-1; TRBD1 aligns across 7 bases. The CDR3 totals 16 residues. CDR1 and CDR2 (germline): LGHNA, YSLEER. V trimming: 4 bases; J trimming: 3 bases; junction bases outside the gene matches: 9. The CDR3, as DNA: TGCGCCAGCAGCCTCGAGACAGGGTTTAGCTACAATGAGCAGTTCTTC. This codes for CASSLETGFSYNEQFF.